This TCR beta chain was obtained from a study of Graves' ophthalmopathy and Graves' hyperthyroidism. Broader study findings: Ophthalmopathy progression cases were predicted by the model with 70% to 71% sensitivity and 72.22% specificity.

Many counts were recorded for this clonotype. Antigen specificity is unknown. The CDR3 consists of 13 residues. Trimming at V came to 9 bases and at J to 5 bases, leaving 5 bases not matched to a gene. Germline CDR1 and CDR2: KGHDR and SFDVKD. The TCR beta CDR3 regions underwent amplification from RNA transcripts. After a first-round RT-PCR with HTBI primers, a second-round multiplex PCR was run. TCRdb reanalysed the multiplex PCR reads using MiXCR and keeps one entry per CDR3 protein. This table holds 1 million to 1.3 million distinct CDR3 sequences, 36% found once. The chain uses TRBV24-1 and TRBJ2-2; TRBD2 matches 7 bases. The sequencing sample was made of peripheral blood or thyroid tissue (not recorded which). This TCR was sampled from an adult man with Graves' hyperthyroidism. The CDR3 coding sequence is TGTGCCACCTCCCCGGGGGGTACCGGGGAGCTGTTTTTT. As protein: CATSPGGTGELFF.